The T cell receptor (beta chain) under discussion was sequenced for a study of blood T cell repertoires in COVID-19. Clones were sequenced by immunoSEQ multiplex PCR, and TCRdb holds only the in-frame ones, with some missing. The profile shows tens of thousands of clones, about 92% of them singletons. The sequence derives from a man aged 50 to 59 with acute or convalescent COVID-19. Sequencing input: peripheral blood.

The CDR3 DNA reads as TGCGCCAGCAGCCAAGGGGTGCGGGGCCCCCAGCATTTT. Translated, it gives CASSQGVRGPQHF. This chain connects TRBV4-3 to TRBJ1-5, with D perhaps matching TRBD1 (5 bases). CDR1 is LGHNA and CDR2 is YSLEER in the germline V gene. Deletions cut 1 base from V and 10 bases from J, with 11 bases between. The CDR3 runs to 13 residues.